This T cell receptor (beta chain) was recorded in a study of shared clonotypes between healthy human individuals. Germline assignment: CDR1 SGHRS and CDR2 YFSETQ. CDR3 length: 16 amino acids. J gave up 5 bases and V 7 bases, and 10 bases lay outside the gene matches. TCRdb's table, derived via immunoSEQ multiplex PCR, lists solely in-frame clones and lacks some. This table has some 2.4 million clones, over 85% appearing once. The origin of this receptor is a man in his late teens or twenties in good health. Some clones in this sample may be carry-over from other donors' samples. The sequenced sample consisted of naive CD4+ T cells from PBMCs. Subset specified: CD45RA+ positively selected. The chain couples TRBV5-1 to TRBJ2-5; TRBD2 aligns across 14 bases. CDR3 nucleotide sequence: TGCGCCAGCGGAACGGGACTAGCGGGAGAAGGGGAGACCCAGTACTTC. Its protein product is CASGTGLAGEGETQYF. The full variable domain, with the rest looked up from reference TRBV5-1 and TRBJ2-5, is KAGVTQTPRYLIKTRGQQVTLSCSPISGHRSVSWYQQTPGQGLQFLFEYFSETQRNKGNFPGRFSGRQFSNSRSEMNVSTLELGDSALYLCASGTGLAGEGETQYFGPGTRLLVL.